The 20 T cell receptor beta chains presented below share a single source sample, sequenced in a study of neoadjuvant nivolumab and ipilimumab in lung cancer. Here immunoSEQ multiplex PCR was the method, and the copy in TCRdb shows in-frame clones only, minus some. In the table there are tens of thousands of clones, approximately 90% of which are singletons. This specimen was blood, taken before neoadjuvant nivolumab, alone or with ipilimumab. The receptors derive from an adult with non-small cell lung cancer. Some clones in this sample may be carry-over from other donors' samples.

CDR3 loop: CASSIAQTNRGPMNTEAFF. As DNA, the CDR3 is TGTGCCAGTAGTATTGCCCAAACCAACAGGGGCCCCATGAACACTGAAGCTTTCTTT. The chain joins TRBV19 to TRBJ1-1, with 7 positions matching TRBD1. The length of the CDR3 is 19 residues. V lost 3 bases and J lost 0; bases outside the gene matches: 16. Germline assignment: CDR1 LNHDA and CDR2 SQIVND (reference sequence).

The chain carries TRBV21-1 and TRBJ2-3; the table names TRBD1, a call not compared with the DNA. TRBV21-1 is listed as a pseudogene. The CDR3 is made up of 17 amino acids. The CDR3 loop is CASSKGATVPSTDTQYF. The CDR3 DNA sequence: TGTGCCAGCAGCAAAGGGGCGACAGTCCCTAGCACAGATACGCAGTATTTT.

This clone appeared a few times. The V call is TRBV18, the J call TRBJ1-1; 9 bases match TRBD1. The germline CDR1 and CDR2 sequences are KGHSH and LQKENI. The CDR3 extends over 16 amino acids. V was clipped by 0 bases and J by 5 bases; unmatched bases: 7. CDR3 coding DNA: TGTGCCAGCTCACCACCGTACAGGGGGCCAGGGACTGAAGCTTTCTTT. It codes for CASSPPYRGPGTEAFF.

J is TRBJ2-5 and V is TRBV10-2; tentative D call: TRBD2 (5 bases). The CDR3 consists of 13 residues. The V end lost 9 bases, the J end lost 7 bases, and 18 bases lay between the germline ends. CDR1 and CDR2 from the germline V gene are WSHSY and SAAADI. This chain's CDR3 is CASLDYSRWTQYF. In nucleotides, the CDR3 is TGCGCCAGTCTCGACTATTCAAGATGGACCCAGTACTTC.

The chain links TRBV15 to TRBJ2-2, with unresolved D. The CDR3 runs 13 residues. Germline CDR1 and CDR2: LNHNV and YYDKDF (reference sequence). Trimming left V 1 base short and J 4 bases short, with 4 bases between. This CDR3 is CATSRGATGELFF. The CDR3 coding sequence is TGTGCCACCAGCAGAGGGGCCACCGGGGAGCTGTTTTTT.

The chain is built from TRBV5-1 and TRBJ2-1; 8 bases agree with TRBD2. Trimming cost V 4 bases and J 6 bases; bases outside gene matches: 9. CDR3 length equals 15 residues. The germline CDR1 and CDR2 sequences are SGHRS and YFSETQ. CDR3 DNA sequence: TGCGCCAGCAGCATGTCCCCTAGCGGGTTCAATGAGCAGTTCTTC. Residues: CASSMSPSGFNEQFF.

The chain carries TRBV25-1 and TRBJ2-5; D may be TRBD1 or TRBD2 (5 bases each). CDR1 and CDR2 from the germline V gene are MGHDK and SYGVNS. CDR3 size: 14 residues. Trimming removed 8 bases at V and 4 bases at J, with 17 bases between. The CDR3 here is CASGRHLGVETQYF. For the CDR3, the DNA is TGTGCCAGCGGCCGACATCTGGGGGTAGAGACCCAGTACTTC. Full variable domain (missing parts from reference TRBV25-1 and TRBJ2-5): EADIYQTPRYLVIGTGKKITLECSQTMGHDKMYWYQQDPGMELHLIHYSYGVNSTEKGDLSSESTVSRIRTEHFPLTLESARPSHTSQYLCASGRHLGVETQYFGPGTRLLVL.

This clone was seen a few times. Sequence at one end of the junction differs from germline and may be a read error. This sequence joins TRBV9 and TRBJ1-4; a weak D match, TRBD1 (6 bases). The CDR3 has 13 amino acids. Germline CDR1 and CDR2: SGDLS and YYNGEE. The CDR3 coding sequence is TGCCGAGGCAGGGGCCATTCGCCTGAAAAACTGTTTTTT. It yields the protein CRGRGHSPEKLFF.

This clone came up once. This sequence joins TRBV12-5 and TRBJ2-7; D uncertain. Trimming took 7 bases from V and 6 from J, leaving 13 bases between them. CDR1 is LGHNT and CDR2 is FRNRAP in the germline V gene. The CDR3 runs to 12 residues. CDR3 sequence reads: CASALTIGEQYF. CDR3 coding DNA: TGTGCTAGTGCCCTGACAATCGGCGAGCAGTACTTC.

This sequence joins TRBV4-1 and TRBJ1-5, with D tentatively TRBD1 (6 bases). Germline values: CDR1 MGHRA, CDR2 YSYEKL. Trimming removed 1 base from V and 5 bases from J, with 18 bases in between. The CDR3 runs to 17 residues. The CDR3 protein is CASSQGLRQGRYQPQHF. The CDR3 bases are TGCGCCAGCAGCCAAGGATTACGTCAGGGGAGGTATCAGCCCCAGCATTTT.

The chain employs TRBV5-4 and TRBJ2-4; D might be TRBD1 (6 bases). Trimming took 3 bases from V and 6 from J, leaving 13 bases between them. From germline, CDR1 is SGHNT and CDR2 YYREEE (reference sequence). CDR3 length: 14 residues. The CDR3 DNA reads as TGTGCCAGCAGCTATCGGACAGAGGGAAACATTCAGTACTTC. Translating it yields CASSYRTEGNIQYF.

V is TRBV7-7 and J is TRBJ1-4; 7 bases are a match to TRBD1. Germline CDR1 and CDR2: SSHAT and FNYEAQ (reference sequence). The CDR3 spans 13 residues. The CDR3 protein is CATVQGRTEKLFF. The CDR3 nucleotides read TGTGCTACCGTACAGGGGCGGACTGAAAAACTGTTTTTT.

CDR3 residues: CASRLQGNQPQHF. The CDR3 DNA reads TGTGCCAGCCGCCTCCAGGGAAATCAGCCCCAGCATTTT. V usage is TRBV2 and J usage is TRBJ1-5; D perhaps matches TRBD1 (5 bases). This CDR3 has 13 residues. Between the trimmed V and J ends, which lost 8 bases and 4 bases, there was a span of 12 bases. The germline gives CDR1 SNHLY, CDR2 FYNNEI.

The genes are TRBV18 and TRBJ1-5; D remains ambiguous. Germline V gene sequence: CDR1 KGHSH, CDR2 LQKENI. V lost 6 bases and J 3 bases, leaving 12 bases between the germline ends. The CDR3 length is 14 residues. The CDR3 loop reads CASSLSGLNQPQHF. The CDR3 nucleotides read TGTGCCAGCTCTCTATCAGGCCTCAATCAGCCCCAGCATTTT.

V and J are TRBV4-1 and TRBJ2-1; 9 nucleotides align to TRBD2. Germline assignment: CDR1 MGHRA and CDR2 YSYEKL. CDR3 length: 14 amino acids. The junction had 5 bases not matched to a gene; V was cut back by 7 bases and J by 4 bases. CDR3 sequence: CASNSGSAYNEQFF. CDR3 DNA sequence: TGCGCCAGCAATAGCGGGAGCGCGTACAATGAGCAGTTCTTC.

The chain joins TRBV27 to TRBJ1-1, with a possible D match to TRBD1 (6 bases). The V end was cut by 3 bases, the J end by 1 base, with 9 bases between. The CDR3 loop spans 14 amino acids. Germline CDR1 MNHEY, CDR2 SMNVEV (reference sequence). The CDR3 loop is CASSFGTKNTEAFF. Written as DNA, the CDR3 is TGTGCCAGCAGTTTTGGGACAAAGAACACTGAAGCTTTCTTT.

The CDR3 here is CASSPPALTGVGEQYF. The CDR3 DNA is TGTGCCAGCTCACCCCCCGCGTTGACAGGGGTGGGCGAGCAGTACTTC. The rearrangement joins TRBV18 to TRBJ2-7, with 8 bases matching TRBD1. J lost 6 bases, V lost 3 bases, and 13 bases had no gene match. Germline V gives CDR1 KGHSH, CDR2 LQKENI. The CDR3 totals 16 residues.

The chain employs TRBV5-6 and TRBJ1-2, with D tentatively TRBD1 (6 bases). The length of the CDR3 is 16 residues. V was pared by 2 bases and J by 0 bases, with 14 bases between. Germline V gene sequence: CDR1 SGHDT, CDR2 YYEEEE. This chain's CDR3 is CASSFPGHQANYGYTF. The CDR3 coding sequence is TGTGCCAGCAGCTTCCCGGGACACCAAGCTAACTATGGCTACACCTTC.

There are a few counts of this clone. V is TRBV15 and J is TRBJ2-7; 8 bases fit TRBD2. Trimming removed 4 bases from V and 0 bases from J; junction bases left unmatched: 2. Germline-derived CDR1 and CDR2 are LNHNV and YYDKDF (reference sequence). The CDR3 covers 14 residues. CDR3 DNA: TGTGCCACCAGCACCCGGGGGGGCTCCTACGAGCAGTACTTC. Its translation is CATSTRGGSYEQYF. Supplemented by reference TRBV15 and TRBJ2-7, the full variable domain reads DAMVIQNPRYQVTQFGKPVTLSCSQTLNHNVMYWYQQKSSQAPKLLFHYYDKDFNNEADTPDNFQSRRPNTSFCFLDIRSPGLGDTAMYLCATSTRGGSYEQYFGPGTRLTVT.

The rearrangement uses TRBV29-1 and TRBJ2-1, with no clear D. The germline CDR1 and CDR2 sequences are SQVTM and ANQGSEA. The V end lost 7 bases, the J end lost 2 bases, and 9 bases lay between the germline ends. The CDR3 consists of 12 residues. Written as DNA, the CDR3 is TGCAGCGGGACCTCGACCTACAATGAGCAGTTCTTC. Translated: CSGTSTYNEQFF.